Each of the 31 T cell receptor beta chains below was sequenced from the same sample in a study of blood T cell repertoires in COVID-19. Only in-frame clones appear in the TCRdb table, and some are missing; sequencing was by immunoSEQ multiplex PCR. Among about 220,000 clones listed, about nine tenths were seen once. Material: peripheral blood. Every receptor here comes from a man aged 30 to 39 who had recovered from COVID-19.

In its sample, this clone was seen once. V gene TRBV27 combines with J gene TRBJ1-3, with D tentatively TRBD1 (5 bases). The CDR3 contains 16 residues. Trimming took off 5 bases at V and 0 bases at J, with 14 bases between the two ends. Germline V gives CDR1 MNHEY, CDR2 SMNVEV (reference sequence). The DNA for the CDR3 is TGTGCCAGCAGTCAATTCCAGGGTCTCTCTGGAAACACCATATATTTT. This codes for CASSQFQGLSGNTIYF.

This chain connects TRBV4-1 to TRBJ2-5, with 10 bases identical to TRBD1. The trim removed 3 bases at V and 2 bases at J, leaving 9 bases unmatched. CDR3 size: 17 residues. Germline loops: CDR1 MGHRA, CDR2 YSYEKL. This CDR3 is CASSHLGQGKGQETQYF. Here the CDR3 DNA reads TGCGCCAGCAGCCACCTGGGACAGGGGAAGGGTCAAGAGACCCAGTACTTC.

This rearrangement joins TRBV6-5 to TRBJ1-5, with D unresolved. V was shortened by 10 bases and J by 5 bases, with 15 bases between the two germline ends. Germline assignment: CDR1 MNHEY and CDR2 SVGAGI. There are 13 residues in the CDR3. In DNA, the CDR3 is TGTGCCAACAACGGGAGGGCGGATCAGCCCCAGCATTTT. Translation: CANNGRADQPQHF.

This rearrangement joins TRBV27 to TRBJ2-2, with TRBD1 matching over 9 bases. The CDR3 runs 15 residues. The germline V gene has CDR1 MNHEY and CDR2 SMNVEV (reference sequence). With V trimmed by 4 bases and J by 0 bases, 0 bases remained unmatched. The chain's CDR3 is CASSWDRANTGELFF. For the CDR3, the DNA is TGTGCCAGCAGTTGGGACAGGGCGAACACCGGGGAGCTGTTTTTT.

There are a few counts of this clone. This chain connects TRBV4-3 to TRBJ1-1, with a possible D match to TRBD1 (5 bases). In germline, CDR1 is LGHNA, CDR2 YSLEER. Trimming took 11 bases from V and 0 from J, leaving 13 bases between them. The CDR3 consists of 13 residues. The CDR3 region has the DNA TGCGCCTCTGGGGCGAGACTGAACACTGAAGCTTTCTTT. This encodes CASGARLNTEAFF.

The chain carries TRBV18 and TRBJ2-5; the match to TRBD2 covers 10 bases. Germline V gene lookup returns CDR1 KGHSH and CDR2 LQKENI. V gave up 6 bases and J gave up 4 bases; unmatched junction bases: 11. This CDR3 spans 16 amino acids. The CDR3 region is CASSPSAGGLSETQYF. The CDR3 nucleotides are TGTGCCAGCTCCCCCTCAGCGGGGGGGCTGTCAGAGACCCAGTACTTC. The complete variable domain, with remaining parts taken from reference TRBV18 and TRBJ2-5, reads NAGVMQNPRHLVRRRGQEARLRCSPMKGHSHVYWYRQLPEEGLKFMVYLQKENIIDESGMPKERFSAEFPKEGPSILRIQQVVRGDSAAYFCASSPSAGGLSETQYFGPGTRLLVL.

J is TRBJ2-3 and V is TRBV9; D remains ambiguous. Trimming left V 1 base short and J 8 bases short, with 8 bases between. From germline, CDR1 is SGDLS and CDR2 YYNGEE. This CDR3 is 12 amino acids long. CDR3 protein: CASSVQEGTQYF. In DNA form, the CDR3 reads TGTGCCAGCAGCGTACAGGAAGGTACGCAGTATTTT.

The chain combines TRBV6-1 with TRBJ1-2, with D unresolved. This CDR3 has 13 residues. Germline V gene data show CDR1 as MNHNS and CDR2 as SASEGT. Between the trimmed V and J ends, which lost 0 bases and 7 bases, there was a span of 9 bases. In DNA, the CDR3 is TGTGCCAGCAGTGAAGCGCGCGTTGGTGGCTACACCTTC. This encodes CASSEARVGGYTF.

The chain has TRBV30 and TRBJ2-7, with TRBD2 matching over 13 bases. CDR3 size: 13 residues. V shed 6 bases and J 6 bases; nucleotides not matched to a gene: 5. Germline V gene data show CDR1 as GTSNPN and CDR2 as SVGIG (reference sequence). CDR3 in amino acids: CACSGLAGTEQYF. CDR3 in DNA: TGTGCCTGCTCGGGACTAGCGGGGACCGAGCAGTACTTC.

This clone has just a few counts. This chain joins TRBV5-1 and TRBJ1-6, with D hard to call. The CDR3 is 16 amino acids. The germline V gene encodes CDR1 SGHRS and CDR2 YFSETQ. V was pared by 2 bases and J by 0 bases, with 9 bases between. CDR3 sequence (DNA): TGCGCCAGCAGCTTTACCCAGGCCTCCTATAATTCACCCCTCCACTTT. It translates to CASSFTQASYNSPLHF.

The chain links TRBV28 to TRBJ2-7; D not certain. The V end was cut by 4 bases, the J end by 1 base, with 5 bases between. Germline values: CDR1 MDHEN, CDR2 SYDVKM. The CDR3 length is 12 residues. CDR3 loop: CASSSPSYEQYF. The CDR3 DNA sequence: TGTGCCAGCAGTTCCCCTTCCTACGAGCAGTACTTC.

V and J are TRBV7-9 and TRBJ2-7; no reliable D call. V was pared by 1 base and J by 4 bases, with 8 bases between. The CDR3 consists of 13 residues. CDR1 is SEHNR, CDR2 FQNEAQ, per germline (reference sequence). The CDR3 protein is CASSLGVSYEQYF. In DNA form, the CDR3 reads TGTGCCAGCAGCTTAGGCGTAAGTTACGAGCAGTACTTC.

V usage is TRBV11-3 and J usage is TRBJ2-7, with a weak D call TRBD1 (6 bases). The CDR3 loop spans 17 amino acids. Germline V gives CDR1 SGHNT, CDR2 YENEEA. The ends were cut back, 2 bases at V and 0 bases at J, with 17 bases in the middle. The CDR3 sequence: CASSLSFPGTNSYEQYF. In nucleotides, the CDR3 is TGTGCCAGCAGCTTATCGTTTCCCGGGACAAACTCCTACGAGCAGTACTTC. The variable domain in full, with the rest retrieved from reference TRBV11-3 and TRBJ2-7, is EAGVVQSPRYKIIEKKQPVAFWCNPISGHNTLYWYLQNLGQGPELLIRYENEEAVDDSQLPKDRFSAERLKGVDSTLKIQPAELGDSAVYLCASSLSFPGTNSYEQYFGPGTRLTVT.

The chain links TRBV6-5 to TRBJ2-7; D ambiguous. The CDR3 loop spans 13 amino acids. Germline values: CDR1 MNHEY, CDR2 SVGAGI. V was pared by 4 bases and J by 1 base, with 8 bases between. The DNA of the CDR3 is TGTGCCAGCAGTTTCTCACAGTCCTACGAGCAGTACTTC. Residues: CASSFSQSYEQYF.

The V gene is TRBV10-3, the J gene TRBJ1-1; possible D gene TRBD1, 5 bases. Trimming took 3 bases from V and 1 from J, leaving 18 bases between them. CDR1 and CDR2 from the germline V gene are ENHRY and SYGVKD. The CDR3 is made up of 17 amino acids. In DNA, the CDR3 is TGTGCCATCAGTGACCAAGCGGGGGGACTAACGAACACTGAAGCTTTCTTT. Amino acid sequence: CAISDQAGGLTNTEAFF.

CDR3 in amino acids: CASRERGSYGYTF. CDR3 DNA: TGTGCCAGTAGAGAGCGCGGCAGCTATGGCTACACCTTC. This sequence joins TRBV19 and TRBJ1-2; no reliable D call. Trimming stripped 6 bases from V and 4 bases from J, with 12 bases between. Germline CDR1 reads LNHDA; CDR2 reads SQIVND (reference sequence). The CDR3 has 13 residues.

Turning to this clone: A much more abundant neighbour one base away suggests this may be a read error. The chain uses TRBV12-5 and TRBJ2-7; 11 nucleotides line up with TRBD1. Germline assignment: CDR1 LGHNT and CDR2 FRNRAP. This CDR3 has 19 residues. The trim removed 4 bases at V and 5 bases at J, leaving 19 bases unmatched. The CDR3, as DNA: TGTGCTAGTGGTTCGAACCGGGACAGGGGGAGAAGGTTGGTCGACGAGCAGTACTTC. Translating it yields CASGSNRDRGRRLVDEQYF.

The chain is built from TRBV11-3 and TRBJ2-2; TRBD1 matches 9 bases. With 4 bases clipped from V and 2 bases from J, the junction kept 14 bases outside the gene matches. CDR1 and CDR2 (germline): SGHNT, YENEEA. The length of the CDR3 is 19 residues. CDR3 sequence: CASSSPYPGQGPNTGELFF. DNA of the CDR3: TGTGCCAGCAGCTCCCCTTACCCGGGACAGGGACCCAACACCGGGGAGCTGTTTTTT.

The chain has TRBV5-4 and TRBJ1-1; D ambiguous. CDR1 and CDR2 (germline): SGHNT, YYREEE (reference sequence). The V end was cut by 4 bases, the J end by 7 bases, with 17 bases between. The CDR3 totals 14 residues. CDR3: CASSPKAGVNEAFF. CDR3 nucleotides: TGTGCCAGCAGCCCGAAGGCCGGGGTCAATGAAGCTTTCTTT.

This chain links TRBV4-2 with TRBJ2-1; perhaps TRBD1 as D (5 bases). V dropped 0 bases and J dropped 9 bases, with 15 bases sitting between them. The CDR3 runs to 15 residues. The germline V gene has CDR1 LGHNA and CDR2 YNFKEQ. The DNA of the CDR3 is TGTGCCAGCAGCCAAGATTTGGCAGGGAAAATTGAGCAGTTCTTC. Protein: CASSQDLAGKIEQFF.

The V and J genes are TRBV19 and TRBJ1-5; 10 bases are shared with TRBD1. The germline CDR1 and CDR2 sequences are LNHDA and SQIVND (reference sequence). This CDR3 region has 15 residues. Trimming at V came to 9 bases and at J to 6 bases, leaving 11 bases not matched to a gene. For the CDR3, the DNA is TGTGCCAGCTCTGACCAAGACAGGGGGCGTCAGCCCCAGCATTTT. It specifies CASSDQDRGRQPQHF.

The V gene is TRBV4-1, the J gene TRBJ2-3; 7 positions match TRBD2. Germline CDR1 reads MGHRA; CDR2 reads YSYEKL. The J segment lost 3 bases and the V segment lost 2 bases, leaving 14 bases of the junction unmatched. There are 18 residues in the CDR3. The CDR3 loop is CASSQPRGMAGETDTQYF. The CDR3 DNA reads TGCGCCAGCAGCCAACCACGTGGCATGGCGGGGGAAACAGATACGCAGTATTTT.

The rearrangement links TRBV10-3 to TRBJ1-2; D call uncertain. The V gene lost 4 bases and the J gene lost 2 bases, with 8 bases spanning the gap. The CDR3 runs to 13 residues. Germline V gives CDR1 ENHRY, CDR2 SYGVKD. The CDR3 DNA reads TGTGCCATCAGTGTGGAGTCCAACTATGGCTACACCTTC. It is translated as CAISVESNYGYTF.

V gene TRBV19 combines with J gene TRBJ2-2; the match to TRBD2 covers 7 bases. With 4 bases clipped from V and 2 bases from J, the junction kept 16 bases outside the gene matches. The CDR3 is 19 residues long. Germline-derived CDR1 and CDR2 are LNHDA and SQIVND (reference sequence). CDR3 in DNA: TGTGCCAGTAGTACTATTCCAGGGAGGGTGGGGGTCAACACCGGGGAGCTGTTTTTT. Its protein product is CASSTIPGRVGVNTGELFF.

The V gene is TRBV6-5, the J gene TRBJ2-5; tentative D call: TRBD1 (6 bases). The CDR3 is 15 amino acids. V was clipped by 7 bases and J by 4 bases, with 19 bases between them. Germline CDR1 and CDR2: MNHEY and SVGAGI. CDR3: CASKPGHLPGETQYF. The DNA of the CDR3 is TGTGCCAGCAAGCCGGGACATCTCCCGGGAGAGACCCAGTACTTC.

The chain carries TRBV2 and TRBJ2-5, with no clear D. CDR1 and CDR2 from the germline V gene are SNHLY and FYNNEI. CDR3 length: 12 residues. V lost 6 bases, J lost 5 bases, and 10 bases lay in between. In nucleotides, the CDR3 is TGTGCCAGCAGCTTCTCTCCGGAGACCCAGTACTTC. The encoded protein is CASSFSPETQYF.

The DNA of the CDR3 is TGTGCCAGCAGTTACGGGGGCGGGAGGCACTACGAGCAGTACTTC. Amino acids: CASSYGGGRHYEQYF. The rearrangement links TRBV6-6 to TRBJ2-7; 8 bases fit TRBD2. The CDR3 extends over 15 amino acids. Germline V gene data show CDR1 as MNHNY and CDR2 as SVGAGI (reference sequence). V shed 2 bases, J shed 3 bases, and the junction held 6 bases outside the gene matches.

CDR3 sequence: CASSQGWTGGVYEQYF. The CDR3 bases are TGTGCCAGCAGCCAAGGGTGGACAGGGGGAGTCTACGAGCAGTACTTC. The chain employs TRBV4-2 and TRBJ2-7; TRBD1 agrees at 10 bases. The CDR3 has 16 amino acids. The V gene end was trimmed by 1 base and the J gene end by 3 bases; junction bases not matched to a gene: 6. Germline CDR1 is LGHNA and CDR2 is YNFKEQ.

The rearrangement uses TRBV19 and TRBJ2-5; 9 positions match TRBD2. After removal of 5 bases from V and 0 bases from J, the junction contained 4 bases not matched to a gene. Germline loops: CDR1 LNHDA, CDR2 SQIVND (reference sequence). The CDR3 spans 15 residues. CDR3 protein: CASSLQRGDQETQYF. CDR3 coding DNA: TGTGCCAGTAGTCTGCAGCGGGGGGACCAAGAGACCCAGTACTTC. Together with reference TRBV19 and TRBJ2-5, the CDR3 gives the full variable domain: DGGITQSPKYLFRKEGQNVTLSCEQNLNHDAMYWYRQDPGQGLRLIYYSQIVNDFQKGDIAEGYSVSREKKESFPLTVTSAQKNPTAFYLCASSLQRGDQETQYFGPGTRLLVL.

Details on this clone: Other DNA sequences in the sample encode the same CDR3. The chain uses TRBV18 and TRBJ1-5, with unresolved D. Trimming removed 1 base at V and 7 bases at J, with 11 bases between. CDR1 is KGHSH, CDR2 LQKENI, per germline. The CDR3 extends over 14 amino acids. Here the CDR3 DNA reads TGTGCCAGCTCACCACTGACCGGGAAACAGCCCCAGCATTTT. Translation: CASSPLTGKQPQHF.

The rearrangement uses TRBV4-1 and TRBJ1-2; D unresolved. The CDR3 is 13 amino acids. The germline V gene has CDR1 MGHRA and CDR2 YSYEKL. Deletions cut 1 base from V and 8 bases from J, with 11 bases between. The DNA for the CDR3 is TGCGCCAGCAGCCAAGTCGGTTTGCGGGGCTACACCTTC. It encodes CASSQVGLRGYTF.